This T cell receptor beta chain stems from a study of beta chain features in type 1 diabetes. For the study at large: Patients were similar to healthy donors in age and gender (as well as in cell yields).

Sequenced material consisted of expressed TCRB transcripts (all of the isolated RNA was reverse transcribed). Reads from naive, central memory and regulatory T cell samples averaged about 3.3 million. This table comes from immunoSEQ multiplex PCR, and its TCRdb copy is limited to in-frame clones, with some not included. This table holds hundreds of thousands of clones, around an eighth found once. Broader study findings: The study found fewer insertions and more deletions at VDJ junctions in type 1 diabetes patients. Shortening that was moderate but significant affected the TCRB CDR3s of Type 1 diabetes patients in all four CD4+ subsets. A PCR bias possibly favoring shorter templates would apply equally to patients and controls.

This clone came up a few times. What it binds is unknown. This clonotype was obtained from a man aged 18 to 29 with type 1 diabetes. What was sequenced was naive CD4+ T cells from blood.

CDR3 amino acids: CASSSRGEGTDTQYF. In DNA, the CDR3 is TGTGCCAGCAGCTCGCGGGGGGAGGGGACAGATACGCAGTATTTT. The chain combines TRBV9 with TRBJ2-3; 8 bases map to TRBD2. The CDR3 covers 15 residues. The V and J ends lost 4 bases and 3 bases, in that order; junction bases with no gene match: 7. Germline V gene data show CDR1 as SGDLS and CDR2 as YYNGEE.